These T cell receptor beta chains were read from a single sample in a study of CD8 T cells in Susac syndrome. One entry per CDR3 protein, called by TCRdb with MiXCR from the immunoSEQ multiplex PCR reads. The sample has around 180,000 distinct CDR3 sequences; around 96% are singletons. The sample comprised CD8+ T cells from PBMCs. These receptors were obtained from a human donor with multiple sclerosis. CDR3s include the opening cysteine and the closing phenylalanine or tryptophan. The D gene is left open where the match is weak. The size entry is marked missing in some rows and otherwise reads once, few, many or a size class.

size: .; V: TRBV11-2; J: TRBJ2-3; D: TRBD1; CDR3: CASSLVRGLEQYF; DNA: TGTGCCAGCAGCTTAGTAAGGGGGCTGGAGCAGTATTTT
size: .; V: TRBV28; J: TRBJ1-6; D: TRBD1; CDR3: CASTSGQGGNSPLHF; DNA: TGTGCCAGCACCTCTGGACAGGGAGGGAATTCACCCCTCCACTTT
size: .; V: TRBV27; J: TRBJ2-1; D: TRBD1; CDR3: CASSPGQGNYNEQFF; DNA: TGTGCCAGCAGTCCCGGACAGGGGAACTACAATGAGCAGTTCTTC
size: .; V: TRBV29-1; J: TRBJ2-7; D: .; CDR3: CSVGGDYYEQYF; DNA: TGCAGCGTTGGGGGCGACTACTACGAGCAGTACTTC
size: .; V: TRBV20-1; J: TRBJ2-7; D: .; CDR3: CSARAYGTPTYEQYF; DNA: TGCAGTGCTAGGGCTTACGGGACACCTACCTACGAGCAGTACTTC
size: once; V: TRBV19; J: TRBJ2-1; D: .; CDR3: CASSIGPDNEQFF; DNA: TGTGCCAGTAGTATAGGGCCAGACAATGAGCAGTTCTTC
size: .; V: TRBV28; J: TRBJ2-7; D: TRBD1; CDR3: CASSLLGTGSSYEQYF; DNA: TGTGCCAGCAGCCTCCTTGGGACAGGGAGCTCCTACGAGCAGTACTTC
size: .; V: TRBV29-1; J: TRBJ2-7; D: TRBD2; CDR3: CSVLLAAYEQYF; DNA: TGCAGCGTCCTACTAGCGGCCTACGAGCAGTACTTC
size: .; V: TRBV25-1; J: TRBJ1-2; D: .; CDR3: CASSEWGKLGGYTF; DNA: TGTGCCAGCAGTGAATGGGGGAAGTTGGGTGGCTACACCTTC
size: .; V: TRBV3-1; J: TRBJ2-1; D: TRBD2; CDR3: CASSQTGTSSYNEQFF; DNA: TGTGCCAGCAGCCAGACCGGGACTAGCTCCTACAATGAGCAGTTCTTC
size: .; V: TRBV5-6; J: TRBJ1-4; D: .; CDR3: CASSQPGSTNEKLFF; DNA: TGTGCCAGCAGCCAGCCAGGGTCAACTAATGAAAAACTGTTTTTT
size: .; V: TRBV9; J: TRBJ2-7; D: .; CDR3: CASSPQSGGYEQYF; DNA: TGTGCCAGCAGCCCGCAGAGTGGAGGCTACGAGCAGTACTTC
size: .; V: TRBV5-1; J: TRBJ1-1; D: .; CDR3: CASSLEPIGGRKAFF; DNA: TGCGCCAGCAGCTTGGAACCGATCGGGGGGCGCAAAGCTTTCTTT
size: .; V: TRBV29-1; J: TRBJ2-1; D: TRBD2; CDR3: CSVGLAVSYNEQFF; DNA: TGCAGCGTAGGACTAGCGGTATCCTACAATGAGCAGTTCTTC
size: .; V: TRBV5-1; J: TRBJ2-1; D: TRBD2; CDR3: CASSAGLATVDDEQFF; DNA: TGCGCCAGCAGCGCTGGACTAGCGACTGTAGACGATGAGCAGTTCTTC
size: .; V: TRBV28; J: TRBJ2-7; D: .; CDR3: CASSHKRGDPYEQYF; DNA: TGTGCCAGCAGCCATAAAAGAGGGGATCCCTACGAGCAGTACTTC
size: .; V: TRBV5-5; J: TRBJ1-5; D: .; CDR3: CASSLGQNNQPQHF; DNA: TGTGCCAGCAGCTTGGGGCAGAACAATCAGCCCCAGCATTTT
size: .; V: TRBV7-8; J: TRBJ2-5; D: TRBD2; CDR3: CASSQRGGWETQYF; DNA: TGTGCCAGCAGCCAGCGGGGGGGTTGGGAGACCCAGTACTTC